A single T cell receptor beta chain is shown here with its context. This specimen belongs to a study of blood T cell repertoires in COVID-19. Study information: Sites across the United States, Italy and Spain contributed samples from acute and convalescent COVID-19. T cells, B-cell-depleted T cells, or PBMCs supplied cDNA or gDNA.

In the authors' workflow: Reference gene primer amplification gave nucleated cell count estimates. The protocol was immunoSEQ multiplex PCR, while the TCRdb copy is restricted to in-frame clones and leaves out a portion. The V and J calls and clone size were taken over from that table, and D and trimming were inferred from the DNA. The sample consists of 90,000 to 120,000 clones, about four fifths of them appearing once. Germline V gene lookup returns CDR1 SGDLS and CDR2 YYNGEE. The CDR3 contains 16 residues. Trimming cost V 4 bases and J 4 bases, with 19 bases left between them. Sequencing was carried out using peripheral blood. The chain uses TRBV9 and TRBJ2-3, with D maybe TRBD2 (5 bases). The TCR originated in a man between 70 and 80 years old with acute or convalescent COVID-19. The CDR3 coding sequence is TGTGCCAGCAGCTCCTCCTCAGCGGCGAGGGCAGATACGCAGTATTTT. Protein product: CASSSSSAARADTQYF.